This T cell receptor (beta chain) came from a study of tissue T cells after allogeneic stem cell transplantation. Study results and limitations: Tissue-detected TCR repertoire was only partly captured by blood and spleen T cells. Shared clones across patients were few; motif clustering revealed tissue-specific shared signatures.

Germline V CDR1 and CDR2: KGHPV, FQNQEV (reference sequence). Trimming cost V 1 base and J 5 bases, with 3 bases left between them. CDR3 size: 12 residues. A word on this clone: As yet, its antigen is unknown. Gene names and germline match the mouse. Sequencing ends 1 residue short of the CDR3 end; the germline J gene provides the rest.

Survey-depth TCRbeta CDR3 sequencing reported V/J genes and productive frequencies. Libraries were prepared by immunoSEQ multiplex PCR; TCRdb keeps only in-frame clonotypes and omits some of them. The table includes 2,100 or so clones, over 40% detected once. Regarding time point: mouse harvest day 14 after allogeneic transplant. The graft held 10^6 splenic CD5+ T cells and 10^7 T-cell-depleted bone marrow cells. Mice had MHC-mismatched B6 into BALB/c GVHD, sampled day 7 or 14. The sequencing input was lymph node tissue. The receptor's source is a female BALB/c mouse given C57BL/6 T cells with graft-versus-host disease after an allogeneic hematopoietic cell transplant. The chain has TRBV26 and TRBJ2-1, with D uncertain. The part of the CDR3 DNA that was read is TGTGCCAGCAGTCTGTGGGATGCTGAGCAGTTC. Its translation is CASSLWDAEQF. The full CDR3 reads CASSLWDAEQFF.